This TCR beta chain was found in a study of blood T cell repertoires in COVID-19. Overall study: There were acute and convalescent COVID-19 samples, and they came from the United States, Italy and Spain. PBMCs, B-cell-depleted T cells, or T cells were the source of the cDNA or gDNA that made up the material.

Authors' methods: Amplification from reference gene primers served as the basis for estimated nucleated cell counts. TCRdb's table, derived via immunoSEQ multiplex PCR, lists solely in-frame clones and lacks some. V and J calls and clone size follow that table, whereas D and trimming were derived from the DNA. Of approximately 220,000 clones listed, around four fifths were seen once; the top ten hold 7.5% to 9%. The CDR3 has 14 residues. CDR1 SNHLY and CDR2 FYNNEI come from the germline V gene. The V and J ends lost 1 base and 0 bases respectively, with 7 bases between them. The source of this sequence is a woman between 50 and 59 years old with acute or convalescent COVID-19. The material sequenced was peripheral blood. V is TRBV2 and J is TRBJ2-7; possibly TRBD1 for D (5 bases). In DNA, the CDR3 is TGTGCCAGCAGTGAAGACAGGTCCTCCTACGAGCAGTACTTC. This translates into CASSEDRSSYEQYF.